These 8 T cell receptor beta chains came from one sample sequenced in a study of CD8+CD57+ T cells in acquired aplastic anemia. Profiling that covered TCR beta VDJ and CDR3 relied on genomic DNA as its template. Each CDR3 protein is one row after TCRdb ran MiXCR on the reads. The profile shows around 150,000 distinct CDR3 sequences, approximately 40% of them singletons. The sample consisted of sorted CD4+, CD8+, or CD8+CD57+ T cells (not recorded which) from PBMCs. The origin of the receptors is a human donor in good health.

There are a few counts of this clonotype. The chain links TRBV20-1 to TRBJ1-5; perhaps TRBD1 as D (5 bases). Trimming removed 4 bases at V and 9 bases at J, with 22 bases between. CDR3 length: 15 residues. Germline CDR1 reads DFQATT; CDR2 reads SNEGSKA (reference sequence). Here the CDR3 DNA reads TGCAGTGCTAAGGGAAGCGCGGGGGAATCACCGCCCCAGCATTTT. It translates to CSAKGSAGESPPQHF.

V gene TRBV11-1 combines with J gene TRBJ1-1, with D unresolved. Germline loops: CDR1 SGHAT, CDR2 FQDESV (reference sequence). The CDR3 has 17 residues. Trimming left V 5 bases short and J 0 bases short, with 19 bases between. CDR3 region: CASSDPIRRHMNTEAFF. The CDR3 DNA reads TGTGCCAGCAGCGACCCGATTCGGAGGCACATGAACACTGAAGCTTTCTTT.

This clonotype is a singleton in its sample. The CDR3 spells CATSRDVWSTDTQYF. CDR3 bases: TGTGCCACCAGCAGAGATGTCTGGAGCACAGATACGCAGTATTTT. The V and J genes are TRBV15 and TRBJ2-3; D uncertain. Germline V CDR1 and CDR2: LNHNV, YYDKDF (reference sequence). Trimming removed 0 bases from V and 0 bases from J, with 7 bases in between. The CDR3 runs 15 residues.

This CDR3 reads CSARSWPSYEQYF. The CDR3 DNA sequence: TGCAGTGCTAGATCCTGGCCCTCCTACGAGCAGTACTTC. The chain has TRBV20-1 and TRBJ2-7; no definite D call. This CDR3 is built from 13 residues. Trimming removed 2 bases from V and 0 bases from J, with 8 bases in between. The V gene's germline CDR1 is DFQATT and CDR2 SNEGSKA (reference sequence).

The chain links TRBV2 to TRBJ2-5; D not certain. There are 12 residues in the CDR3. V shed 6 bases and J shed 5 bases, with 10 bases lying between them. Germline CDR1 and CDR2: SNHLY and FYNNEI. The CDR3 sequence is CASSPFVETQYF. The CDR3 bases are TGTGCCAGCAGCCCTTTCGTGGAGACCCAGTACTTC.

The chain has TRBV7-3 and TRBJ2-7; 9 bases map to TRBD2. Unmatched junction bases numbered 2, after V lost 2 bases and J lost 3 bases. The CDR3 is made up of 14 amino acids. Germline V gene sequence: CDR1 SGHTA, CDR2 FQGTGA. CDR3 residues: CASSLAGGNYEQYF. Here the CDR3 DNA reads TGTGCCAGCAGCTTAGCGGGAGGGAACTACGAGCAGTACTTC.

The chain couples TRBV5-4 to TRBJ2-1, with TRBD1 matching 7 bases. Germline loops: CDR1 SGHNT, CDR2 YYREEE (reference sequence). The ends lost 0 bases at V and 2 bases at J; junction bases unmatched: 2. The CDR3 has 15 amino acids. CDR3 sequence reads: CASSLDQGAYNEQFF. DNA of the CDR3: TGTGCCAGCAGCTTGGACCAGGGGGCCTACAATGAGCAGTTCTTC.

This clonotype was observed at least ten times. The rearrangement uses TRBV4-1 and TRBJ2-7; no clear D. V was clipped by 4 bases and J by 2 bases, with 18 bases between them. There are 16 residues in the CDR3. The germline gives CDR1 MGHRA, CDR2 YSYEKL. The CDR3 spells CASSPIKGPSPYEQYF. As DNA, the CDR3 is TGCGCCAGCAGCCCTATAAAAGGACCGAGTCCCTACGAGCAGTACTTC.